Reported below is one TCR beta chain. These data originate in a study of control samples from healthy donors and cancer patients. This table comes from immunoSEQ multiplex PCR, and its TCRdb copy is limited to in-frame clones, with some not included. The sample includes 75,000 to 90,000 clones, around nine tenths of them seen just once. The germline V gene encodes CDR1 SGHTA and CDR2 FQGNSA. The CDR3 consists of 15 residues. Trimming removed 4 bases from V and 0 bases from J, with 13 bases in between. The specimen sequenced was blood. V is TRBV7-2 and J is TRBJ2-7; D call uncertain. This receptor was taken from a middle-aged man in good health. The CDR3 is CASSSYVGSSYEQYF. CDR3 DNA: TGTGCCAGCAGCTCCTATGTGGGGTCCTCCTACGAGCAGTACTTC.